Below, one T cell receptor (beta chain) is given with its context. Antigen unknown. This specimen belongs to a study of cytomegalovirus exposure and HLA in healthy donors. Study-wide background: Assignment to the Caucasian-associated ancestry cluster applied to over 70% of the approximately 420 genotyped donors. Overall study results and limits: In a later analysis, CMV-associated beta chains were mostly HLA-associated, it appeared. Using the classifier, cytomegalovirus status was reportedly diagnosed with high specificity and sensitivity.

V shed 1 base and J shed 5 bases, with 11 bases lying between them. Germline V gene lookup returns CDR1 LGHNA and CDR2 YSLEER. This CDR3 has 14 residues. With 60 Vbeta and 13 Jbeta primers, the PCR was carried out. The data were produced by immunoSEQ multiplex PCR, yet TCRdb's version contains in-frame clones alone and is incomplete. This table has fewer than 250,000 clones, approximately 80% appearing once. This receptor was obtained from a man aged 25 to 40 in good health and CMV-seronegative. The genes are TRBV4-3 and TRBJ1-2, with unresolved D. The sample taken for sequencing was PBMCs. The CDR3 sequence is CASSQGEGTYGYTF. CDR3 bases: TGCGCCAGCAGCCAAGGGGAGGGCACTTATGGCTACACCTTC.